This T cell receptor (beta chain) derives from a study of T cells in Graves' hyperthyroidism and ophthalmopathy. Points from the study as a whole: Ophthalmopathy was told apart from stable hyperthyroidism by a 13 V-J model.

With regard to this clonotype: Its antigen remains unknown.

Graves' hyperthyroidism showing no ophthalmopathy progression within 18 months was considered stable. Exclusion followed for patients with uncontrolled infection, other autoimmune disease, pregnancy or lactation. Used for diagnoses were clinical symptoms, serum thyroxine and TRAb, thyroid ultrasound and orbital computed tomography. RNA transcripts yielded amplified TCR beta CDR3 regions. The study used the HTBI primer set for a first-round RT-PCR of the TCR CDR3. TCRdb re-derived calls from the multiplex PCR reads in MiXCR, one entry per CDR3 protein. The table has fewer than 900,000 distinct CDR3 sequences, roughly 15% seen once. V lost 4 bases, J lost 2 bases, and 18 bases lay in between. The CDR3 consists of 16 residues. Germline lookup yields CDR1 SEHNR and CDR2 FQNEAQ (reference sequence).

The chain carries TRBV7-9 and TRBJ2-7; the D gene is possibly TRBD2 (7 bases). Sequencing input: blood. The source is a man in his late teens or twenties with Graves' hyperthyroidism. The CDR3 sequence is CASSSPGGQRAYEQYF. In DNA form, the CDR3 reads TGTGCCAGCAGCTCTCCCGGGGGGCAGCGGGCCTACGAGCAGTACTTC.